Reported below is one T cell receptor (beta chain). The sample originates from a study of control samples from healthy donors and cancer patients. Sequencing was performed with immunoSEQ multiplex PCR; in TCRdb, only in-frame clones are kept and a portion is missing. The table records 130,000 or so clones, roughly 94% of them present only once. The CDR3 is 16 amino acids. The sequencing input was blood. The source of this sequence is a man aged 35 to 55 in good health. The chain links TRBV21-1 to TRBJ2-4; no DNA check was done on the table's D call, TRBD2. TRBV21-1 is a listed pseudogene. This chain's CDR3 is CASSTRWDSRSSIQYF. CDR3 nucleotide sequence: TGTGCCAGCAGCACCCGTTGGGACTCTCGCTCCAGCATTCAGTACTTC.